This T cell receptor beta chain emerged from a study of T cell repertoires in cytomegalovirus infection. Each CDR3 protein is one row after TCRdb ran MiXCR on the reads. The sample holds hundreds of thousands of distinct CDR3 sequences, around 29% seen once. This clonotype was seen more than once but under ten times. Its antigen is currently unknown. The CDR3 has 14 residues. Germline V gene sequence: CDR1 SGDLS, CDR2 YYNGEE. The J segment lost 6 bases and the V segment lost 3 bases, leaving 8 bases of the junction unmatched. The sequencing here drew on cultured CD8+ T cells from PBMCs, taken from culture after CMV antigen stimulation. This TCR came from a human donor in good health (CMV status not recorded). Some clones in this sample may be carry-over from other donors' samples. The chain links TRBV9 to TRBJ2-5; 7 bases agree with TRBD2. Here the CDR3 reads CASSEGRVGKTQYF. CDR3 in DNA: TGTGCCAGCAGCGAGGGGAGGGTTGGGAAGACCCAGTACTTC. Full variable domain (missing parts from reference TRBV9 and TRBJ2-5): DSGVTQTPKHLITATGQRVTLRCSPRSGDLSVYWYQQSLDQGLQFLIQYYNGEERAKGNILERFSAQQFPDLHSELNLSSLELGDSALYFCASSEGRVGKTQYFGPGTRLLVL.